The 27 T cell receptor beta chains below all came from one sample that was sequenced in a study of cytomegalovirus exposure and HLA in healthy donors. The PCR contained 60 Vbeta and 13 Jbeta primers. Repertoires were generated with immunoSEQ multiplex PCR, while TCRdb's copy carries only in-frame clones and drops some. Of about 130,000 clones in the sample, 75% to 85% were seen once. The sequenced sample consisted of PBMCs. The receptors here all came from a man aged 50 or older in good health and CMV-seronegative.

Written as DNA, the CDR3 is TGTGCCAGCCCAAGACCGGGACAGTGGGCCTACGAGCAGTACGTC. Protein: CASPRPGQWAYEQYV. The chain combines TRBV6-1 with TRBJ2-7; 7 bases match TRBD1. Germline V gives CDR1 MNHNS, CDR2 SASEGT. The CDR3 is made up of 15 amino acids. The V and J ends lost 8 bases and 2 bases, in that order; junction bases with no gene match: 12.

The rearrangement links TRBV2 to TRBJ2-7, with D tentatively TRBD2 (7 bases). Germline CDR1 is SNHLY and CDR2 is FYNNEI. The V end was cut by 4 bases, the J end by 2 bases, with 15 bases between. This CDR3 is 15 amino acids long. The CDR3, as DNA: TGTGCCAGCAGTGTGGTGCGGGGGCTGACCTACGAGCAGTACTTC. Translating gives CASSVVRGLTYEQYF.

V gene TRBV4-1 combines with J gene TRBJ1-5, with D perhaps TRBD1 (5 bases). This CDR3 is built from 16 residues. V shed 1 base and J shed 5 bases, with 15 bases lying between them. Germline V gives CDR1 MGHRA, CDR2 YSYEKL. The CDR3 loop is CASSQGGDGRDQPQHF. CDR3 nucleotide sequence: TGCGCCAGCAGCCAAGGGGGGGACGGTCGGGATCAGCCCCAGCATTTT.

This chain connects TRBV5-1 to TRBJ2-3, with 13 bases that match TRBD2. This CDR3 has 15 amino acids. Germline trimming cut 10 bases from V and 5 bases from J; bases unmatched to any gene: 10. Looked up from germline, CDR1 is SGHRS and CDR2 is YFSETQ. The CDR3 DNA follows: TGCGCCTGCCTACTAGCGGGGGGGCCCCAAGATACGCAGTATTTT. Amino acids: CACLLAGGPQDTQYF.

In this sample, this clone turned up a few times. The chain joins TRBV7-9 to TRBJ2-7; tentative D call: TRBD1 (5 bases). Looked up from germline, CDR1 is SEHNR and CDR2 is FQNEAQ (reference sequence). The CDR3 has 12 residues. This CDR3 is CVSGIGSHEQYF. CDR3 sequence (DNA): TGTGTTTCAGGGATCGGAAGCCACGAGCAGTACTTC. The entire variable domain, with the rest obtained from reference TRBV7-9 and TRBJ2-7, is as follows: DTGVSQNPRHKITKRGQNVTFRCDPISEHNRLYWYRQTLGQGPEFLTYFQNEAQLEKSRLLSDRFSAERPKGSFSTLEIQRTEQGDSAMYLCVSGIGSHEQYFGPGTRLTVT.

The CDR3 nucleotides are TGTGCCAGCAGAACCGGGACAGCTAATTCACCCCTCCACTTT. Protein: CASRTGTANSPLHF. The V gene is TRBV6-5, the J gene TRBJ1-6; 7 bases map to TRBD1. The CDR3 is 14 amino acids. V lost 6 bases to trimming and J lost 6 bases; unmatched junction nucleotides: 5. CDR1 MNHEY and CDR2 SVGAGI come from the germline V gene.

This clone was seen once. The chain combines TRBV19 with TRBJ2-2; 11 bases fit TRBD2. Per the germline V gene, CDR1 is LNHDA and CDR2 is SQIVND (reference sequence). The CDR3 length is 15 residues. Germline trimming cut 6 bases from V and 4 bases from J; bases unmatched to any gene: 4. DNA for the CDR3: TGTGCCAGTAGACCTAGCGGGGGGAGCACCGGGGAGCTGTTTTTT. This codes for CASRPSGGSTGELFF.

The chain carries TRBV28 and TRBJ1-1, with 8 positions matching TRBD1. Losses at the gene ends were 5 bases for V and 6 bases for J; bases not matched to a gene: 5. Germline V gene data show CDR1 as MDHEN and CDR2 as SYDVKM. The CDR3 is 13 residues long. This chain's CDR3 is CASSPGQEAEAFF. DNA of the CDR3: TGTGCCAGCAGTCCGGGACAGGAGGCTGAAGCTTTCTTT.

This clone was seen a handful of times. This chain joins TRBV6-6 and TRBJ1-5; D is unresolved. The CDR3 contains 15 residues. Germline-derived CDR1 and CDR2 are MNHNY and SVGAGI (reference sequence). Trimming cost V 0 bases and J 7 bases, with 13 bases left between them. CDR3 sequence (DNA): TGTGCCAGCAGTTACTCTGTTCGGAGTGACCAGCCCCAGCATTTT. It codes for CASSYSVRSDQPQHF.

This clone was detected only a few times. This chain links TRBV2 with TRBJ2-7; TRBD1 agrees at 7 bases. The CDR3 extends over 12 amino acids. V trimming: 5 bases; J trimming: 7 bases; junction bases outside the gene matches: 5. In germline, CDR1 is SNHLY, CDR2 FYNNEI. The CDR3 loop is CASSPDRVEQYV. The CDR3 bases are TGTGCCAGCAGTCCAGACAGGGTTGAGCAGTACGTC.

The chain is built from TRBV6-5 and TRBJ1-2, with D possibly TRBD1 on 6 matching bases. The CDR3 length is 14 residues. Germline V lookup: CDR1 MNHEY, CDR2 SVGAGI. V shed 6 bases and J shed 5 bases, with 16 bases lying between them. The CDR3 DNA reads as TGTGCCAGCAGATCCAACCAGGGGTCTTATGGCTACACCTTC. This translates into CASRSNQGSYGYTF.

CDR3 in DNA: TGTGCCAGCAGCCCGACTACTACTGAAGCCGGGGAGCTGTTTTTT. Encoded protein: CASSPTTTEAGELFF. This rearrangement joins TRBV9 to TRBJ2-2; possibly TRBD2 for D (5 bases). Trimming shortened V by 4 bases and J by 6 bases, and 16 bases separated the two germline ends. CDR1 is SGDLS, CDR2 YYNGEE, per germline. The CDR3 is made up of 15 amino acids.

This sequence joins TRBV4-2 and TRBJ1-3, with a tentative D call TRBD1 (6 bases). Germline V lookup: CDR1 LGHNA, CDR2 YNFKEQ. Trimming stripped 2 bases from V and 3 bases from J, with 14 bases between. This CDR3 comprises 16 residues. The CDR3 bases are TGTGCCAGCAGCCAAAGACAGGTGAAGGGTGGAAACACCATATATTTT. Protein product: CASSQRQVKGGNTIYF.

The CDR3 is CASSLKTGRAFF. CDR3 in DNA: TGTGCCAGCAGCTTAAAGACAGGCAGGGCTTTCTTT. The rearrangement uses TRBV7-8 and TRBJ1-1; possibly TRBD1 for D (6 bases). V was trimmed by 2 bases and J by 11 bases, leaving 12 bases between them. Germline CDR1 is SGHVS and CDR2 is FQNEAQ. This CDR3 contains 12 residues.

CDR3 nucleotides: TGTGCCAGCGTGGGACAGTATAATTCACCCCTCCACTTT. Translation: CASVGQYNSPLHF. J is TRBJ1-6 and V is TRBV6-6; 7 nucleotides line up with TRBD1. Germline V gene lookup returns CDR1 MNHNY and CDR2 SVGAGI (reference sequence). CDR3 length: 13 amino acids. V lost 8 bases and J lost 4; bases outside the gene matches: 2.

In this sample, this clone turned up a few times. This rearrangement joins TRBV4-1 to TRBJ2-1; possibly TRBD2 for D (5 bases). In germline, CDR1 is MGHRA, CDR2 YSYEKL. The CDR3 length is 14 residues. The germline V and J ends were trimmed by 4 bases and 7 bases, with 14 bases remaining between them. As DNA, the CDR3 is TGCGCCAGCAGCCCGTTCTATAGGGAGAATGAGCAGTTCTTC. Protein sequence: CASSPFYRENEQFF.

This sequence joins TRBV7-9 and TRBJ2-2; D unclear. Trimming took 1 base from V and 7 from J, leaving 10 bases between them. The germline V gene has CDR1 SEHNR and CDR2 FQNEAQ (reference sequence). CDR3 length equals 14 residues. The CDR3 loop is CASSLGANVGELFF. DNA for the CDR3: TGTGCCAGCAGCTTAGGGGCCAATGTCGGGGAGCTGTTTTTT. Full variable domain (remainder filled in from reference TRBV7-9 and TRBJ2-2): DTGVSQNPRHKITKRGQNVTFRCDPISEHNRLYWYRQTLGQGPEFLTYFQNEAQLEKSRLLSDRFSAERPKGSFSTLEIQRTEQGDSAMYLCASSLGANVGELFFGEGSRLTVL.

The rearrangement joins TRBV6-1 to TRBJ1-2; 9 nucleotides align to TRBD1. CDR3 length equals 16 residues. V trimming: 4 bases; J trimming: 5 bases; junction bases outside the gene matches: 11. Looked up from germline, CDR1 is MNHNS and CDR2 is SASEGT. The CDR3: CASSAYVPGQGYGYTF. The CDR3 region has the DNA TGTGCCAGCAGTGCCTATGTGCCGGGACAGGGTTATGGCTACACCTTC.

This clone was seen once. This rearrangement joins TRBV28 to TRBJ2-7, with TRBD1 matching over 9 bases. Trimming took 6 bases from V and 3 from J; bases not matched to a gene: 12. Germline CDR1 and CDR2: MDHEN and SYDVKM. This CDR3 has 16 residues. The CDR3 loop reads CASRPTGGEGRYEQYV. The DNA of the CDR3 is TGTGCCAGCAGACCTACAGGGGGCGAAGGGCGCTACGAGCAGTACGTC.

The rearrangement joins TRBV9 to TRBJ1-6; D call uncertain. The CDR3 loop spans 14 amino acids. CDR1 is SGDLS and CDR2 is YYNGEE in the germline V gene. The V gene lost 4 bases and the J gene lost 0 bases, with 5 bases spanning the gap. CDR3 region: CASSSSSYNSPLHF. The CDR3 nucleotides are TGTGCCAGCAGCTCGAGCTCCTATAATTCACCCCTCCACTTT.

The rearrangement uses TRBV6-1 and TRBJ1-2; 9 bases agree with TRBD1. In germline, CDR1 is MNHNS, CDR2 SASEGT. The CDR3 sequence is 14 residues long. Trimming at V came to 2 bases and at J to 5 bases, leaving 3 bases not matched to a gene. DNA for the CDR3: TGTGCCAGCAGTGAAATAGGGACAGGGTATGGCTACACCTTC. Translation gives CASSEIGTGYGYTF.

Concerning this clone: At one end the junction does not follow the germline gene, possibly because of a read error. This chain joins TRBV7-9 and TRBJ1-2; TRBD1 aligns across 7 bases. The CDR3 runs 17 residues. Looked up from germline, CDR1 is SEHNR and CDR2 is FQNEAQ (reference sequence). The CDR3 coding sequence is TGTTCCAGCAGCTTAGCGGGGGCAGGGGGAACTCACTATGGCTACACCTTC. Its translation is CSSSLAGAGGTHYGYTF.

This clone came up a few times. The J gene is TRBJ2-5, the V gene TRBV7-2; D may be TRBD2 (7 bases). Trimming shortened V by 5 bases and J by 2 bases, and 9 bases separated the two germline ends. Per the germline V gene, CDR1 is SGHTA and CDR2 is FQGNSA. The CDR3 is 13 amino acids. The CDR3 is CASSGRGQETQYF. DNA for the CDR3: TGTGCCAGCAGCGGGAGGGGGCAAGAGACCCAGTACTTC. Combining the CDR3 with reference TRBV7-2 and TRBJ2-5 gives the whole variable domain GAGVSQSPSNKVTEKGKDVELRCDPISGHTALYWYRQSLGQGLEFLIYFQGNSAPDKSGLPSDRFSAERTGGSVSTLTIQRTQQEDSAVYLCASSGRGQETQYFGPGTRLLVL.

V gene TRBV7-2 combines with J gene TRBJ1-2, with D possibly TRBD1 on 5 matching bases. Trimming removed 5 bases at V and 4 bases at J, with 14 bases between. Germline V CDR1 and CDR2: SGHTA, FQGNSA. The CDR3 runs 14 residues. The CDR3 nucleotides read TGTGCCAGCAGCGACGCGGGGGGTACCTATGGCTACACCTTC. This encodes CASSDAGGTYGYTF.

This clone has only a few counts. The gene calls are TRBV9 and TRBJ2-5; 11 bases are shared with TRBD1. V shed 1 base, J shed 5 bases, and the junction held 7 bases outside the gene matches. This CDR3 has 16 residues. The germline CDR1 and CDR2 sequences are SGDLS and YYNGEE. CDR3 residues: CASSVQPDRGHETQYF. The CDR3 coding sequence is TGTGCCAGCAGCGTACAACCGGACAGGGGGCACGAGACCCAGTACTTC.

The chain links TRBV2 to TRBJ2-3; 10 bases agree with TRBD2. This CDR3 region has 15 residues. In germline, CDR1 is SNHLY, CDR2 FYNNEI. Trimming removed 4 bases from V and 1 base from J; junction bases left unmatched: 2. The CDR3 nucleotides are TGTGCCAGCAGTGCCCTAGCGGGGGGCACAGATACGCAGTATTTT. Translating gives CASSALAGGTDTQYF.

CDR3 coding DNA: TGTGCCAGCAGTGGGGGACAGACTATCTCTGGAAACACCATATATTTT. This sequence encodes CASSGGQTISGNTIYF. V is TRBV6-1 and J is TRBJ1-3, with TRBD1 matching over 7 bases. This CDR3 spans 16 amino acids. Germline CDR1 and CDR2: MNHNS and SASEGT. The junction had 6 bases not matched to a gene; V was cut back by 4 bases and J by 0 bases.